The entry that follows covers one T cell receptor beta chain sequence. Its antigen is still unknown. No qualities accompany the bases; no much larger clone lies one base away. The CDR3 regions of human TCRbeta chains were analyzed by immunosequencing. On the authors' methods: Repertoire TCRs were matched against a reference library of SARS-CoV-2-specific TCRs generated with the MIRA antigen-specificity platform. Breadth meant the fraction of unique TCRs that were SARS-CoV-2-associated, whereas depth meant the fraction of total T cells that were SARS-CoV-2-associated. Using the MIRA data, each spike-specific TCR was assigned both to the spike region to which the TCR was reactive and to a CD4 or CD8 class. Log10-transformed breadth and depth values were compared by one-way ANOVA with Sidak's multiple comparisons tests. The clones in this table, taken by TCRdb from immuneACCESS, are in-frame only. Not every clone is retained; where verified, under half of the shortfall comes from an unresolved V gene, and the cause of the rest is unknown. V and J calls and clone size are as listed in that table; D and trimming were resolved from the DNA. The sample table contains 150,000 or so clones; only one count was recorded for around 90% of them. The ten largest clones represent under 2% of the sample.

The CDR3 runs 16 amino acids, cysteine and phenylalanine included. The kept DNA is CDR3 alone, 48 bases in frame from the first base. The junction shows trimming of 2 bases on V and 7 bases on J, and the gene matches do not reach 8 bases of it. Looking up the germline V gene yields CDR1 LGHNA and CDR2 YNFKEQ. This entry comes from a study of T cell responses to AZD1222 COVID-19 vaccine (TCRdb year 2021). A note on the overall study: AZD1222 recipients given second doses at about 4 weeks or at about 12 weeks were pooled, since spike-specific TCR depth and breadth were not found to differ between the two schedules. TCR sequencing covered roughly 230 trial participants: about 210 given two doses of AZD1222 and about 26 given two doses of MenACWY control vaccine. Trial participants were enrolled into age subgroups of 18-55, 56-69 and 70-plus years, which contained 148, 28 and 57 TCR-sequenced participants, respectively.

The time point label corresponds to: baseline before first vaccination. Vaccinee samples were obtained from the UK trials COV001 and COV002, which included a single-blind randomized controlled phase 2/3 trial of AZD1222 (ChAdOx1 nCoV-19) in healthy adults. Trial participant PBMC samples were collected at day 0 and day 28 after the second dose for TCRbeta chain sequencing. Findings and caveats that apply to the study as a whole: After two AZD1222 doses, both the breadth and the depth of spike-specific TCRs were significantly higher than at day 0 and than in MenACWY recipients. In the small 56-69-year group, the increase in depth fell short of significance, most likely because of low power. The whole spike protein was spanned by vaccine-associated CD4 TCRs, and dominant responses were seen in regions 160-218 and 743-854. Participants were mostly white British and included more females than males, and it was suggested by the authors that clonal diversity may have been underestimated. Epitopes outside the regions mutated in the B.1.351 and B.1.1.7 variants were reportedly recognized by nearly half of the unique spike-specific TCRs. Because no day 14 peak-response samples were available, repertoires were characterized only after the peak T cell response. Conclusions about previously exposed vaccinees are limited because only six or seven AZD1222 recipients were SARS-CoV-2 seropositive at baseline.

Sequences were derived from peripheral blood, sampled on day 0 of AZD1222 vaccination. The sequence was collected from an adult in good health. This chain is built from TRBV4-2 and TRBJ2-7; 13 middle bases align to TRBD2. This receptor carries the CDR3 CASSQPTSGGAGEQYF. The nucleotides are TGTGCCAGCAGCCAACCCACTAGCGGGGGGGCTGGTGAGCAGTACTTC.